The T cell receptor beta chain under discussion was sequenced for a study of blood T cell repertoires in COVID-19. For the study at large: Acute and convalescent COVID-19 specimens originated in the United States, Italy and Spain. T cells, B-cell-depleted T cells, or PBMCs provided the cDNA or gDNA that served as material.

From germline, CDR1 is LNHDA and CDR2 SQIVND (reference sequence). This CDR3 comprises 15 residues. Trimming took 0 bases from V and 5 from J; bases not matched to a gene: 2. Original processing notes: Amplification of reference gene primers was used by the study to estimate nucleated cell counts. Generated by immunoSEQ multiplex PCR, the TCRdb table keeps only in-frame clones and is missing some. That table supplies the V and J calls and clone size; D and trimming were determined from the DNA. The sample carries 100,000 to 150,000 clones, more than 75% recorded once. This clone was recorded only once.

This chain uses TRBV19 with TRBJ1-5, with 9 bases that match TRBD1. The sequenced material came from peripheral blood. The sequence was obtained from a human donor in a cohort sampled during active COVID-19. The DNA for the CDR3 is TGTGCCAGTAGTATAGACGGGACAGGGCATCAGCCCCAGCATTTT. Protein: CASSIDGTGHQPQHF.